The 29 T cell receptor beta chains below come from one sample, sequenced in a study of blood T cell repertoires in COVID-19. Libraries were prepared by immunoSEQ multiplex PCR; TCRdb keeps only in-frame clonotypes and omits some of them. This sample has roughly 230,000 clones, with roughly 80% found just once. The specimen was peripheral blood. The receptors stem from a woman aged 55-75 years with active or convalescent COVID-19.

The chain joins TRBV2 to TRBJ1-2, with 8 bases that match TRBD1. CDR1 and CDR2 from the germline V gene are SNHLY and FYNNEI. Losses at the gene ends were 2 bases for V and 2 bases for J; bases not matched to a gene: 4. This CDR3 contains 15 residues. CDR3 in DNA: TGTGCCAGCAGTGAATGGACAGGGATGAACTATGGCTACACCTTC. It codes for CASSEWTGMNYGYTF.

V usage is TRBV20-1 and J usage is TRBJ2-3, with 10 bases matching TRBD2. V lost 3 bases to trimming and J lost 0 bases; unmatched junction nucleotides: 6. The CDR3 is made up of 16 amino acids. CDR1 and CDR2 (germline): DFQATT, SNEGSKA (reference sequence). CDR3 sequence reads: CSASPSGGRSTDTQYF. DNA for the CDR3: TGCAGTGCTAGTCCTAGCGGGGGCCGTAGCACAGATACGCAGTATTTT.

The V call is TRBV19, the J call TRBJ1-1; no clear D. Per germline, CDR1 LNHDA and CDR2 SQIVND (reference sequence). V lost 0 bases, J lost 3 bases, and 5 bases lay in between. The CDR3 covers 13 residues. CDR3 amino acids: CASSIDRDTEAFF. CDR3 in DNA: TGTGCCAGTAGTATAGATCGGGACACTGAAGCTTTCTTT. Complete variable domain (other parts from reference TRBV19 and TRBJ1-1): DGGITQSPKYLFRKEGQNVTLSCEQNLNHDAMYWYRQDPGQGLRLIYYSQIVNDFQKGDIAEGYSVSREKKESFPLTVTSAQKNPTAFYLCASSIDRDTEAFFGQGTRLTVV.

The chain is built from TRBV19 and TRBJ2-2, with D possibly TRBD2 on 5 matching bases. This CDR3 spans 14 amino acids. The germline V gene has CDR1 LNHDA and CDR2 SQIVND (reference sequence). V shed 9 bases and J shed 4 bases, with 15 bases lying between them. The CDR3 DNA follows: TGTGCCAGCCTGCGGAGGCAGGCCACCGGGGAGCTGTTTTTT. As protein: CASLRRQATGELFF.

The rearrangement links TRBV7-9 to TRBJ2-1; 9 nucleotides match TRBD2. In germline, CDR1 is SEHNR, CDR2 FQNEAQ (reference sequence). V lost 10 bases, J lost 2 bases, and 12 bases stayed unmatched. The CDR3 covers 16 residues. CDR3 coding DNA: TGTGCCACCCCTCGAGGGGCGGGAGGGCCCTACAATGAGCAGTTCTTC. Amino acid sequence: CATPRGAGGPYNEQFF.

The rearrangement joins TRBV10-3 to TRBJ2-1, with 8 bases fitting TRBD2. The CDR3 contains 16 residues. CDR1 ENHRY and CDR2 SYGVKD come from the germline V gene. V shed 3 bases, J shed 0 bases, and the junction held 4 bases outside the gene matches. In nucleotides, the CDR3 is TGTGCCATCAGTGACATAGCGGGAATCTCCTACAATGAGCAGTTCTTC. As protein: CAISDIAGISYNEQFF.

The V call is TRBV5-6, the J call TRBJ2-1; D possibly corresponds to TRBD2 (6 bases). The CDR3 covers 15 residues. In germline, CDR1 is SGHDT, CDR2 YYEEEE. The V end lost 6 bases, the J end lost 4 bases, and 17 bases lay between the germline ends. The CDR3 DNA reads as TGTGCCAGCACCGCCCATGGGACTCGATACAATGAGCAGTTCTTC. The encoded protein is CASTAHGTRYNEQFF.

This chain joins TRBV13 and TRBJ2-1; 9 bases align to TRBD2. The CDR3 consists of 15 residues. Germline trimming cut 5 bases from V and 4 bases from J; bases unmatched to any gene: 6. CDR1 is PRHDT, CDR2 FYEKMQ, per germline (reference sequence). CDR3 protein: CASSQGTSRYNEQFF. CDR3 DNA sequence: TGTGCCAGCAGCCAGGGGACTAGCCGGTACAATGAGCAGTTCTTC. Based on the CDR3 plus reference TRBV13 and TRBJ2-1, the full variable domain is AAGVIQSPRHLIKEKRETATLKCYPIPRHDTVYWYQQGPGQDPQFLISFYEKMQSDKGSIPDRFSAQQFSDYHSELNMSSLELGDSALYFCASSQGTSRYNEQFFGPGTRLTVL.

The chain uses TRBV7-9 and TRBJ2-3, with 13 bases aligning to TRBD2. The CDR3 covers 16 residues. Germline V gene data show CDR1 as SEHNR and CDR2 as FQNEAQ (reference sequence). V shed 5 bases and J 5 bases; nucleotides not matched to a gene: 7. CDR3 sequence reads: CASSGRLAGGGDTQYF. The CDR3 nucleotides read TGTGCCAGCAGCGGAAGACTAGCGGGAGGAGGAGATACGCAGTATTTT.

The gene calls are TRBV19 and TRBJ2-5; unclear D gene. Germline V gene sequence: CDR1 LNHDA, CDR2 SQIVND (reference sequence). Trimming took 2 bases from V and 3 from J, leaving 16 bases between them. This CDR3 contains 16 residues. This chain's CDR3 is CASSIWYSLSKETQYF. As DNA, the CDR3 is TGTGCCAGTAGTATATGGTACTCCTTATCAAAAGAGACCCAGTACTTC.

DNA for the CDR3: TGCAGCGTTGAAGATCTCACAGATACGCAGTATTTT. It specifies CSVEDLTDTQYF. This rearrangement joins TRBV29-1 to TRBJ2-3; unclear D gene. Germline V lookup: CDR1 SQVTM, CDR2 ANQGSEA. CDR3 length equals 12 residues. Trimming cost V 0 bases and J 2 bases, with 3 bases left between them.

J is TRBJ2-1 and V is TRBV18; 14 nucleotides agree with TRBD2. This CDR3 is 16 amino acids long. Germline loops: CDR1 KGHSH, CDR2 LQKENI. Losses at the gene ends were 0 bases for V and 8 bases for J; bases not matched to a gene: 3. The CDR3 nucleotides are TGTGCCAGCTCACCACCGGGACTAGCGGGAGTATATGAGCAGTTCTTC. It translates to CASSPPGLAGVYEQFF.

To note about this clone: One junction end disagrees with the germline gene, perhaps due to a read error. CDR3 region: CAISESAFGSERFF. CDR3 DNA sequence: TGTGCCATCAGTGAGTCCGCGTTTGGGTCCGAGCGGTTCTTC. The chain recombines TRBV10-3 with TRBJ2-1; D call uncertain. The germline V gene encodes CDR1 ENHRY and CDR2 SYGVKD. This CDR3 comprises 14 residues.

CDR3 loop: CASSTETGGAWDTEAFF. CDR3 coding DNA: TGTGCCAGTAGTACCGAAACAGGGGGCGCATGGGACACTGAAGCTTTCTTT. V is TRBV19 and J is TRBJ1-1, with 9 bases lining up with TRBD1. Germline V gives CDR1 LNHDA, CDR2 SQIVND (reference sequence). The CDR3 sequence is 17 residues long. Trimming took 4 bases from V and 3 from J; bases not matched to a gene: 12.

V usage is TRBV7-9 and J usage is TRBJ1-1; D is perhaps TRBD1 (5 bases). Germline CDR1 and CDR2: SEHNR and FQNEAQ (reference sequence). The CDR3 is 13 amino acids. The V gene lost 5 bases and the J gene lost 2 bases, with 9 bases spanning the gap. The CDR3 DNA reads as TGTGCCAGCAGCCGACAGACCAACACTGAAGCTTTCTTT. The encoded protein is CASSRQTNTEAFF.

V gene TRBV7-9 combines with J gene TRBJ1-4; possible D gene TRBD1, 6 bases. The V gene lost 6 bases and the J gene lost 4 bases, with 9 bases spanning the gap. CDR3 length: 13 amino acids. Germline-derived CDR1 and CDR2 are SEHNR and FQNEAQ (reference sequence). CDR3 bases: TGTGCCAGCAGGGACAGCATTAATGAAAAACTGTTTTTT. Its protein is CASRDSINEKLFF.

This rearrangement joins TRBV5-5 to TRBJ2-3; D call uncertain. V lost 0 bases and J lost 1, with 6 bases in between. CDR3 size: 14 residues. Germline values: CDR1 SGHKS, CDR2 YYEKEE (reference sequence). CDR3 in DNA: TGTGCCAGCAGCTTGGACCAGGGCACAGATACGCAGTATTTT. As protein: CASSLDQGTDTQYF.

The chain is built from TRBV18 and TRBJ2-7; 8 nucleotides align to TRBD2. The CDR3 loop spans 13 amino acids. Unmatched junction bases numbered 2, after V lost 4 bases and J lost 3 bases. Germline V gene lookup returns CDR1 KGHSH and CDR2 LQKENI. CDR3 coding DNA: TGTGCCAGCTCACTTAGCGGGGTCTACGAGCAGTACGTC. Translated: CASSLSGVYEQYV.

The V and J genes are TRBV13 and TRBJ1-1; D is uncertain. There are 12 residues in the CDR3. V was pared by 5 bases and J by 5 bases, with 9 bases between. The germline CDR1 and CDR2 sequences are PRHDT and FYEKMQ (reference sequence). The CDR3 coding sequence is TGTGCCAGCAGCCCAGCGGGGACTGAAGCTTTCTTT. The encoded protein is CASSPAGTEAFF.

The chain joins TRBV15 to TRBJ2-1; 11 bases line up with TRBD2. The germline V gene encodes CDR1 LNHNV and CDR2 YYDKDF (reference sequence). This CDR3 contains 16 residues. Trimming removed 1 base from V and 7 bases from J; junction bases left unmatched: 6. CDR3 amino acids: CATSRVAGGLRNEQFF. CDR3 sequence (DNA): TGTGCCACCAGCAGAGTAGCGGGGGGGCTAAGGAATGAGCAGTTCTTC.

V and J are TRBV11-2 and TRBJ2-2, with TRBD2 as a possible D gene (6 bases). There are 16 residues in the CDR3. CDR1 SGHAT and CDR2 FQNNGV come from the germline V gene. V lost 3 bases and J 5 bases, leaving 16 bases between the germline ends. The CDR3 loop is CASSLDTSPRTGELFF. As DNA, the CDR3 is TGTGCCAGCAGCTTGGATACTAGCCCTAGGACCGGGGAGCTGTTTTTT. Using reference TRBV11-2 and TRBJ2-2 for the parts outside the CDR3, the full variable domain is EAGVAQSPRYKIIEKRQSVAFWCNPISGHATLYWYQQILGQGPKLLIQFQNNGVVDDSQLPKDRFSAERLKGVDSTLKIQPAKLEDSAVYLCASSLDTSPRTGELFFGEGSRLTVL.

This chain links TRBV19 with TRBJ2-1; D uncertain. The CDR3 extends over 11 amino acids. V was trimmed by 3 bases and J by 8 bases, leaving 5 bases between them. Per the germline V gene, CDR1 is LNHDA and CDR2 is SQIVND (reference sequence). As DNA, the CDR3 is TGTGCCAGTAGTATGAACTATGAGCAGTTCTTC. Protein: CASSMNYEQFF.

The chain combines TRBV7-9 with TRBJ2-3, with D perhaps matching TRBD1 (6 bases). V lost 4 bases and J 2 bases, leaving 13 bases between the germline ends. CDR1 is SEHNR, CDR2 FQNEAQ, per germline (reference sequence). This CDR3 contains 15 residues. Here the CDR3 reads CASSSLRDTTDTQYF. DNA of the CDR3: TGTGCCAGCAGCTCACTAAGGGACACCACAGATACGCAGTATTTT.

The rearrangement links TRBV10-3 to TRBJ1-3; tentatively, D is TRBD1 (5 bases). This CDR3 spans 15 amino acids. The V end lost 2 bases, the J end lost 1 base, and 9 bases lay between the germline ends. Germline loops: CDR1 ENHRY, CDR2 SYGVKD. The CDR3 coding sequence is TGTGCCATCAGTGAGCAGGGAGGGTCTGGAAACACCATATATTTT. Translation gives CAISEQGGSGNTIYF.

CDR3 in DNA: TGTGCCACCAGTGACAATACAGGGAACACTGAAGCTTTCTTT. Its protein product is CATSDNTGNTEAFF. The chain couples TRBV24-1 to TRBJ1-1, with a tentative D call TRBD1 (5 bases). Trimming removed 4 bases at V and 1 base at J, with 9 bases between. Germline CDR1 is KGHDR and CDR2 is SFDVKD. The CDR3 sequence is 14 residues long.

In DNA form, the CDR3 reads TGTGCCAGCACCGAAAACGGGATGAACACTGAAGCTTTCTTT. This sequence encodes CASTENGMNTEAFF. The gene calls are TRBV11-3 and TRBJ1-1; D remains unclear. This CDR3 region has 14 residues. Trimming took 7 bases from V and 0 from J, leaving 12 bases between them. Germline V gives CDR1 SGHNT, CDR2 YENEEA.

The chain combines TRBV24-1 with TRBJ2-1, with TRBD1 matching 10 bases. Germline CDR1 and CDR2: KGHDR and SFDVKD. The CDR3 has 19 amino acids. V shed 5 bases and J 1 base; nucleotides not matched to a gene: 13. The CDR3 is CATSGTGGLGGLSYNEQFF. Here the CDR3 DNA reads TGTGCCACCAGTGGGACAGGGGGGCTTGGTGGATTATCCTACAATGAGCAGTTCTTC.

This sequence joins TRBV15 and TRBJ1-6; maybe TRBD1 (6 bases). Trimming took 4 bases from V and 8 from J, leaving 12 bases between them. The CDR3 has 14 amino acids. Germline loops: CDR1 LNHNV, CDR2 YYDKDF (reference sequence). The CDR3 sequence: CATSINREYSPLHF. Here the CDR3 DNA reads TGTGCCACCAGCATTAACAGGGAATATTCACCCCTCCACTTT.

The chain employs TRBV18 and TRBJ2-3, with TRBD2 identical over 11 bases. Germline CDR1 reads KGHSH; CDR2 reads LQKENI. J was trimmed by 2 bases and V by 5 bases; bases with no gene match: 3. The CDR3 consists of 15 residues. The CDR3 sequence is CASSGTSGDTDTQYF. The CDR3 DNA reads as TGTGCCAGCTCAGGGACTAGCGGAGACACAGATACGCAGTATTTT.